This note documents a single T cell receptor beta chain sequence. Those enrolled in Seattle joined during active infection and were followed longitudinally afterward. Sequenced by immunoSEQ multiplex PCR; TCRdb stores in-frame clones only, minus some. The sample has more than 95,000 clones, about 74% seen once. This sample was included in a study of blood T cell repertoires in COVID-19. Study at large: COVID-19 samples, acute and convalescent, were from the United States, Italy and Spain. PBMCs, B-cell-depleted T cells, or T cells provided the cDNA or gDNA that made up the material.

Germline-derived CDR1 and CDR2 are SGHRS and YFSETQ. The CDR3 loop spans 14 amino acids. V lost 3 bases, J lost 1 base, and 7 bases lay in between. The origin of this receptor is a man older than 75 with COVID-19, enrolled during active disease. Specimen: peripheral blood. The rearrangement links TRBV5-1 to TRBJ2-2; tentatively, D is TRBD1 (5 bases). The CDR3 region has the DNA TGCGCCAGCAGCTCTGACAGGAACACCGGGGAGCTGTTTTTT. Its translation: CASSSDRNTGELFF.